This T cell receptor beta chain is drawn from a study of OX40 agonist ivuxolimab in advanced cancers. At the level of the whole study: Ivuxolimab was a fully human IgG2 agonistic monoclonal antibody targeting the costimulatory receptor OX40 (CD134). Intravenous ivuxolimab was administered to patients every 2 weeks at six dose levels: 0.01, 0.1, 0.3, 1.5, 3 and 10 mg/kg. Of the approximately 50 patients in dose escalation, about 20 had hepatocellular carcinoma, some 15 had melanoma, 9 had renal cell carcinoma and 9 had head and neck cancer. A male proportion of roughly 80% and a mean age of 60 years, ranging from roughly 23 to 90, were recorded for the dose-escalation cohort. Patients were allowed to have had prior anti-PD-1, anti-PD-L1 or anti-CTLA-4 therapy, and roughly 40% of the dose-escalation patients had previously received checkpoint inhibitors. Partial responses occurred in three dose-escalation patients: two with cutaneous melanoma and one with hepatocellular carcinoma. Peripheral TCRbeta sequencing was intended to test whether TCR sequence diversity was altered and clonal T-cell expansion was caused by ivuxolimab. The paper reports the monotherapy dose-escalation portion (N of about 50 patients) of the phase I ivuxolimab trial.

Turning to this clone: Which antigen it targets is not known. Base quality data are lacking; no much larger clone is found one base away.

Patients with a history of autoimmune disease or receiving systemic immunosuppression were excluded from the trial. Peripheral blood for TCR sequencing was drawn from every dose cohort at baseline, at cycle 4 day 1 and at cycle 7 day 1. Samples came from an open-label, multicenter, first-in-human phase I dose-escalation trial of ivuxolimab. Adults with locally advanced or metastatic melanoma, renal cell carcinoma, hepatocellular carcinoma or head and neck squamous cell carcinoma were enrolled in the trial. Before TCR sequencing, CD4+ T cells and CD8+ T cells from peripheral blood were sorted into separate populations. Overall results and qualifications from the work: Low levels of normalized T-cell clonal expansion were also seen in some patients who did not respond. The antigen specificity of the clonally expanded peripheral T cells was not determined. In partial responders in the 0.1-3.0 mg/kg groups, normalized peripheral clonal expansion was found to be among the lowest, especially among CD8+ T cells. Clonal expansion of both CD4+ and CD8+ blood T cells was observed from baseline to week 6 at doses 0.1 to 3.0 mg/kg. On average, CD8+ T cells showed more expanded clones than CD4+ T cells after ivuxolimab.

Genomic DNA was extracted from sorted cells for sequencing of the TCRbeta CDR3 region. The immunoSEQ Assay was used to sequence the TCRbeta CDR3 regions. TCRdb took this table from immuneACCESS and kept in-frame rearrangements with V and J called. Such tables lack part of the clones; where checked against another copy, unresolved V genes explain under half of the gap, and the rest is unexplained. This sample gives 45,000 to 65,000 clones in total; roughly four fifths of them show up just once. The ten largest clones add up to nearly 0.7% of the sample. The germline V gene (reference sequence) gives CDR1 as MNHEY and CDR2 as SMNVEV. Including the terminal cysteine and phenylalanine, the CDR3 comprises 16 residues. The kept DNA is CDR3 alone, 48 bases in frame from the first base. Ends trimmed: V by 3 bases, J by 2 bases; bases unmatched to a gene: 10.

The chain employs TRBV27 and TRBJ2-7, and 7 junction bases match TRBD2. The origin of this receptor is an adult with an advanced solid tumor such as melanoma, head and neck, liver or kidney cancer. This specimen was CD4+ or CD8+ T cells sorted from blood, taken in a trial of the OX40 agonist ivuxolimab. The CDR3 here reads CASSFPRGTKPYEQYF. The nucleotide sequence is given as TGTGCCAGCAGTTTCCCGCGCGGGACTAAACCCTACGAGCAGTACTTC.